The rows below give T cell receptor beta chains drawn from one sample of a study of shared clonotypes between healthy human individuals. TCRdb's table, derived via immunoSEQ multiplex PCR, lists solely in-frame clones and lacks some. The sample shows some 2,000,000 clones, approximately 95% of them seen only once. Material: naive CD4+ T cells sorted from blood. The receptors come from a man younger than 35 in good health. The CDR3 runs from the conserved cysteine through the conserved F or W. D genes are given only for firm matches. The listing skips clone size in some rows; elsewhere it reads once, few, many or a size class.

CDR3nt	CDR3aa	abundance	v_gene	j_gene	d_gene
TGTGCCAGCAGCCCCGGGACAATCGTCTACGAGCAGTACTTC	CASSPGTIVYEQYF	once	TRBV28	TRBJ2-7	.
TGTGCCAGTGGAGGGAGGATGTCCCCCACAGATACGCAGTATTTT	CASGGRMSPTDTQYF	once	TRBV19	TRBJ2-3	.
TGTGCCAGCAGCCCGGGACTAGCGGGGAATGAGCAGTACTTC	CASSPGLAGNEQYF	.	TRBV6-5	TRBJ2-7	TRBD2
TGTGCCAGCAGTTTAATCGGGACAGTGACCGGGGAGCTGTTTTTT	CASSLIGTVTGELFF	.	TRBV27	TRBJ2-2	TRBD1
TGTGCCAGTAGTATGGTTGGCAGGGCCCCCAATCAGCCCCAGCATTTT	CASSMVGRAPNQPQHF	.	TRBV19	TRBJ1-5	.
TGTGCCAGCAGGCCTCTAGCGCTCGGCACAGATACGCAGTATTTT	CASRPLALGTDTQYF	once	TRBV5-4	TRBJ2-3	.
TGTGCCATTAACCCGGGACAGGCTTCCGAGCAGTACTTC	CAINPGQASEQYF	once	TRBV10-3	TRBJ2-7	TRBD1
TGTGCCAGCTCACTTACACAGGGGGGAGTCTACGAGCAGTACTTC	CASSLTQGGVYEQYF	.	TRBV18	TRBJ2-7	TRBD1
TGTGCCAGCAGTTACTCGGAGCTGGGCTATGAGCAGTTCTTC	CASSYSELGYEQFF	.	TRBV6-5	TRBJ2-1	.
TGTGCCAGCACCCGGGTGGGGGCGAACACCGGGGAGCTGTTTTTT	CASTRVGANTGELFF	.	TRBV9	TRBJ2-2	.
TGTGCCAGCAGTCCTGGGGGTGCCTATAATTCACCCCTCCACTTT	CASSPGGAYNSPLHF	.	TRBV27	TRBJ1-6	.
TGTGCCAGCAGTTTGGGGGGGAACACTGAAGCTTTCTTT	CASSLGGNTEAFF	.	TRBV28	TRBJ1-1	.
TGTGCCAGCAGTTACCGGGGGACAGGGCTCCCCGAGCAGTACTTC	CASSYRGTGLPEQYF	.	TRBV6-5	TRBJ2-7	TRBD1
TGTGCCACCAGCAGGAATCGGGCTAATGAAAAACTGTTTTTT	CATSRNRANEKLFF	.	TRBV15	TRBJ1-4	.
TGTGCCAGCAGCTTTCCAGGGGATGCCAAAAACATTCAGTACTTC	CASSFPGDAKNIQYF	.	TRBV5-8	TRBJ2-4	.
TGTGCCAGCACCAAAAGCCATGAGCAGTTCTTC	CASTKSHEQFF	.	TRBV7-2	TRBJ2-1	.
TGTGCCAGCAGTTACGTAGGGGCGAACACCGGGGAGCTGTTTTTT	CASSYVGANTGELFF	.	TRBV6-5	TRBJ2-2	.
TGTGCCAGCAGTGCTGACAGGGCTTTGAACACTGAAGCTTTCTTT	CASSADRALNTEAFF	.	TRBV6-1	TRBJ1-1	TRBD1
TGTGCCTGGAGTGTGGGGACAGGGGCCAACGAGCAGTACTTC	CAWSVGTGANEQYF	.	TRBV30	TRBJ2-7	TRBD1
TGTGCCAGCTCACCGCAAGGTTTTCTCGGCACAGATACGCAGTATTTT	CASSPQGFLGTDTQYF	.	TRBV18	TRBJ2-3	.
TGCGCCAGCAGCCAAGAATCGGGGCCGTTCGGGGAGCAGTACTTC	CASSQESGPFGEQYF	.	TRBV4-3	TRBJ2-7	.
TGTGCCAGCACTGCTTCAGCTAGCGGAACTGGGGAGACCCAGTACTTC	CASTASASGTGETQYF	.	TRBV2	TRBJ2-5	TRBD2
TGCGCCAGCAGCCAAGATCGACTAGTCCATAACCCTTCCTACAATGAGCAGTTCTTC	CASSQDRLVHNPSYNEQFF	.	TRBV4-1	TRBJ2-1	.
TGTGCCAGCAAAGCGGGATCTCAGTACAATGAGCAGTTCTTC	CASKAGSQYNEQFF	.	TRBV7-2	TRBJ2-1	TRBD2
TGTGCCAGCAGCCAAGGGACTAGCGGGGGAATAGAGACCCAGTACTTC	CASSQGTSGGIETQYF	.	TRBV4-2	TRBJ2-5	TRBD2
TGTGCCAGCAGCTTGGACAGCTATGGCTACACCTTC	CASSLDSYGYTF	few	TRBV5-4	TRBJ1-2	.
TGTGCCAGCAGCCCGACCGGGATCTACAATGAGCAGTTCTTC	CASSPTGIYNEQFF	.	TRBV11-2	TRBJ2-1	.
TGTGCCAGCAGCTTGCAGATAGGGATAAGGGAAGGCTACACCTTC	CASSLQIGIREGYTF	.	TRBV5-8	TRBJ1-2	.
TGTGCCAGCGCCCGTACGTTGAACACTGAAGCTTTCTTT	CASARTLNTEAFF	.	TRBV6-1	TRBJ1-1	.